Included here is one TCR beta chain sequence, with context. What it recognizes is unknown. The sample originates from a study of STAT5B mutations in CD4+ large granular lymphocyte leukemia. Study observations and caveats: Main leukemic clonotypes were patient-specific, but 20% to 25% appeared at low frequency elsewhere.

The germline V gene encodes CDR1 LNHDA and CDR2 SQIVND (reference sequence). Trimming removed 3 bases from V and 4 bases from J, with 12 bases in between. CDR3 length: 14 amino acids. The assay was run at survey level. Generated by immunoSEQ multiplex PCR, the TCRdb table keeps only in-frame clones and is missing some. The sample gives about 30,000 clones, 76% of which show up once; roughly 2% is in the top ten. The specimen sequenced was CD4+ T cells from blood buffy coats. The clonotype originates from a human donor in good health. The rearrangement links TRBV19 to TRBJ2-5, with a tentative D call TRBD1 (5 bases). CDR3 loop: CASSIDSVGETQYF. The CDR3 coding sequence is TGTGCCAGTAGTATTGACAGTGTAGGAGAGACCCAGTACTTC.